This note documents a single T cell receptor (beta chain) sequence. The target antigen is unknown. This CDR3 is built from 15 residues. Per the germline V gene, CDR1 is SNHLY and CDR2 is FYNNEI. V shed 6 bases and J 0 bases; nucleotides not matched to a gene: 5. Using immunoSEQ multiplex PCR, the repertoire was profiled, and TCRdb retains in-frame clones only, with some absent. The data hold about 18,000 clones, with over 75% observed a single time. The entry originates in a study of CD4+ T cells in melanoma. Overall study findings and caveats: Reportedly, melanoma neoantigen-specific CD4+ T cells showed varied differentiation states. CD8+ T cell, macrophage and B cell function reportedly correlated with neoantigen-specific CD4+ T cells.

This sequence was found in a human donor with melanoma. Sequencing input: cells from a culture (not recorded whether cultured in vitro). The gene calls are TRBV2 and TRBJ2-3; 8 nucleotides line up with TRBD2. CDR3 protein: CASSLLAVSTDTQYF. The CDR3 DNA sequence: TGTGCCAGCAGCTTACTAGCGGTTAGCACAGATACGCAGTATTTT. The full variable domain, rest sourced from reference TRBV2 and TRBJ2-3, is EPEVTQTPSHQVTQMGQEVILRCVPISNHLYFYWYRQILGQKVEFLVSFYNNEISEKSEIFDDQFSVERPDGSNFTLKIRSTKLEDSAMYFCASSLLAVSTDTQYFGPGTRLTVL.